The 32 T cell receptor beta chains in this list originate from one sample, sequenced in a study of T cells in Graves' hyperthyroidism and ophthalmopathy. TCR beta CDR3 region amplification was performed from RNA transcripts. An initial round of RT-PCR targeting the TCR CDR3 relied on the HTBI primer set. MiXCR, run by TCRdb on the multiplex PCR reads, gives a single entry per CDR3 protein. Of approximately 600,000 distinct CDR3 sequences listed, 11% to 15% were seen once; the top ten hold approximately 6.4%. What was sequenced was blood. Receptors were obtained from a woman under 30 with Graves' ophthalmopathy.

CDR3 in DNA: TGTGCCAGCAGCCCTACCAGGGTCGGGGAGACCCAGTACTTC. Its protein product is CASSPTRVGETQYF. The V call is TRBV7-9, the J call TRBJ2-5, with a tentative D call TRBD1 (5 bases). This CDR3 spans 14 amino acids. V was cut by 5 bases and J by 5 bases, with 15 bases left in between. Germline CDR1 is SEHNR and CDR2 is FQNEAQ (reference sequence).

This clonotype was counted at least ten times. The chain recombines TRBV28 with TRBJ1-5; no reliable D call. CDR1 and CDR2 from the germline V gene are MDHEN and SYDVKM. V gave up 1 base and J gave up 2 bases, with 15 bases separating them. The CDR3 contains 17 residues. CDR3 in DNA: TGTGCCAGCAGTTTATACTTTGGAATTGTGGGCAATCAGCCCCAGCATTTT. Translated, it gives CASSLYFGIVGNQPQHF.

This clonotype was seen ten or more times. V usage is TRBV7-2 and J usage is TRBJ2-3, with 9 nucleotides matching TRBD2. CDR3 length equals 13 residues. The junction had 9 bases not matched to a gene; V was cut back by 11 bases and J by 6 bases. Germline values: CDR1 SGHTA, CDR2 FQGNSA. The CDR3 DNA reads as TGTGCCGGCGAGGGACTAGCCTGGGATACGCAGTATTTT. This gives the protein CAGEGLAWDTQYF.

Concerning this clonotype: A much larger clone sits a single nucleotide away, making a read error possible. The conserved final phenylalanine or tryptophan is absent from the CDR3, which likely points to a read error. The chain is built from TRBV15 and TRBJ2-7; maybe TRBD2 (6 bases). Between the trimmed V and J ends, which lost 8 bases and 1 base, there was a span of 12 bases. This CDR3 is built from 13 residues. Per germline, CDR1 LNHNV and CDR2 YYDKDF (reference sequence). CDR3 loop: CATGWGESYEQYL. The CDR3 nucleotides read TGTGCCACCGGGTGGGGGGAGTCCTACGAGCAGTACCTC.

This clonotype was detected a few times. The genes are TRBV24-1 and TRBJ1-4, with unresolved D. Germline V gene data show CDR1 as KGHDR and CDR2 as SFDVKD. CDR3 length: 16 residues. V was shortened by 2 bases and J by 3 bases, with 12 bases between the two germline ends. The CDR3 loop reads CATSDSAAGPNEKLFF. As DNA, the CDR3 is TGTGCCACCAGTGATTCAGCGGCCGGCCCTAATGAAAAACTGTTTTTT.

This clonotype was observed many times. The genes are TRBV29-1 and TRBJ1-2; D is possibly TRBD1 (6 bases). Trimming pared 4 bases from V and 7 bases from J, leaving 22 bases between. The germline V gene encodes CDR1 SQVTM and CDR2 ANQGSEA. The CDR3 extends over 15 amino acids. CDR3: CSVVGESQGGGGYTF. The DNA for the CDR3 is TGCAGCGTTGTAGGCGAGTCACAGGGAGGCGGTGGCTACACCTTC. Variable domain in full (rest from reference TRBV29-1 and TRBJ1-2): SAVISQKPSRDICQRGTSLTIQCQVDSQVTMMFWYRQQPGQSLTLIATANQGSEATYESGFVIDKFPISRPNLTFSTLTVSNMSPEDSSIYLCSVVGESQGGGGYTFGSGTRLTVV.

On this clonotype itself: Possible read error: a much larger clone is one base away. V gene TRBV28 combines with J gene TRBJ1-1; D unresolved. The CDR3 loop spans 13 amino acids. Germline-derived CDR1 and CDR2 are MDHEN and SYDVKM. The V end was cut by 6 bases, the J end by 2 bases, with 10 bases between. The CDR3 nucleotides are TGTGCCAGCAGCGGACCAGCTAACACTGAAGCTTTCTTT. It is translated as CASSGPANTEAFF.

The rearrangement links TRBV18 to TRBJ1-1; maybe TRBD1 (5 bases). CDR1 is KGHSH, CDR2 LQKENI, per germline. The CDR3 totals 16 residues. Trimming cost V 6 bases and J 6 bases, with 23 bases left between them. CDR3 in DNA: TGTGCCAGCTCCCCCTCGGAGGAGGGTGGGGCCCCTGAAGCTTTCTTT. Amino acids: CASSPSEEGGAPEAFF. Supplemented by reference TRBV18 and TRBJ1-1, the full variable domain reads NAGVMQNPRHLVRRRGQEARLRCSPMKGHSHVYWYRQLPEEGLKFMVYLQKENIIDESGMPKERFSAEFPKEGPSILRIQQVVRGDSAAYFCASSPSEEGGAPEAFFGQGTRLTVV.

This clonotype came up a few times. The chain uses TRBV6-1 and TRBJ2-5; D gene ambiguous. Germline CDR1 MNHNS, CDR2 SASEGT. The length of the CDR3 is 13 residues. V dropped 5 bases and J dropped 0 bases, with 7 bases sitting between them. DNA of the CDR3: TGTGCCAGCAGTCCGGTAGACCAAGAGACCCAGTACTTC. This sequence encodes CASSPVDQETQYF.

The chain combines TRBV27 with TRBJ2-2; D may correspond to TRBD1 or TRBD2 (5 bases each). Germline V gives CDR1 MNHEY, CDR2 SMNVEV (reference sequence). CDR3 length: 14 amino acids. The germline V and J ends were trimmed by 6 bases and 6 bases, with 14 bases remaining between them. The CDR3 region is CASRRQGRSGELFF. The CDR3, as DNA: TGTGCCAGCAGGCGGCAGGGACGGTCCGGGGAGCTGTTTTTT.

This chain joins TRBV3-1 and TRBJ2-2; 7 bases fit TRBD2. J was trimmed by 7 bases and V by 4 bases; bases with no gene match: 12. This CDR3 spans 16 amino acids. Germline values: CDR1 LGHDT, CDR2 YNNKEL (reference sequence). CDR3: CASSPGSGGRSGELFF. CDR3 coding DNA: TGTGCCAGCAGCCCGGGGTCGGGAGGAAGGAGCGGGGAGCTGTTTTTT.

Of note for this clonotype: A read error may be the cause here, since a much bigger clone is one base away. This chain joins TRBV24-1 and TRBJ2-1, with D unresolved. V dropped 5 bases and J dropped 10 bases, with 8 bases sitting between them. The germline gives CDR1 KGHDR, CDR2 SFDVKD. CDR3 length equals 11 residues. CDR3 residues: CATSVRNEQFF. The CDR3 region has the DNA TGTGCCACCAGTGTCAGGAACGAGCAGTTCTTC.

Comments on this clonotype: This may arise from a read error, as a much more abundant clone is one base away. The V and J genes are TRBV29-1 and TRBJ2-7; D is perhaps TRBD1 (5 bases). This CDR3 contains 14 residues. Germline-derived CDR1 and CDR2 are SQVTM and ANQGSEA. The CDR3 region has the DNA TGCAGCGCTGAAACGGGCAGGGATGGTAGAGAGCAGTACTTC. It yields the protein CSAETGRDGREQYF.

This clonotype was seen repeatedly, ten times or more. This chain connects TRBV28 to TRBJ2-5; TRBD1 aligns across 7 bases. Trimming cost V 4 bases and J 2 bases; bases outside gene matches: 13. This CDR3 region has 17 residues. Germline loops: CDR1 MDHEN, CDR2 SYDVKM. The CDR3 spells CASSSPGQRILQETQYF. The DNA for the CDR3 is TGTGCCAGCAGTTCTCCGGGACAGAGAATTTTACAAGAGACCCAGTACTTC.

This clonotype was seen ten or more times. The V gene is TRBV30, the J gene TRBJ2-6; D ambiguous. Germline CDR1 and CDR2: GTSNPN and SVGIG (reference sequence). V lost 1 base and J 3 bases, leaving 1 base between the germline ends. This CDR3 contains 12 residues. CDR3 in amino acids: CAWSDGANVLTF. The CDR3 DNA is TGTGCCTGGAGTGATGGGGCCAACGTCCTGACTTTC.

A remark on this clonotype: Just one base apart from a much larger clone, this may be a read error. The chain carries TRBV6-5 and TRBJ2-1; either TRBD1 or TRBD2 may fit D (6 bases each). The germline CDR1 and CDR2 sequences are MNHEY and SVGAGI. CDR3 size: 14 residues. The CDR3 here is CASSYSDLGGEQLF. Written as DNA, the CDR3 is TGTGCCAGCAGTTACTCGGATTTGGGGGGCGAGCAGCTCTTC.

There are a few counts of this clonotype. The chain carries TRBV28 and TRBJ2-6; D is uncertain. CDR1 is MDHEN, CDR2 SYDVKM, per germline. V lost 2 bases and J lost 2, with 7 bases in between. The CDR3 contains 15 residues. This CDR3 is CASSLGLTGANVLTF. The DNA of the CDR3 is TGTGCCAGCAGTTTAGGGCTCACTGGGGCCAACGTCCTGACTTTC.

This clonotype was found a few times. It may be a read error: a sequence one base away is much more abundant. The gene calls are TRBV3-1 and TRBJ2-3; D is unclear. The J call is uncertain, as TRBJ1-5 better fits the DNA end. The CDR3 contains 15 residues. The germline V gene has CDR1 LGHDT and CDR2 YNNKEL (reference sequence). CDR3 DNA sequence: TGTGCCAGCAGCCAAGATCGGCGGTACACAGATACGCAGCATTTT. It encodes CASSQDRRYTDTQHF.

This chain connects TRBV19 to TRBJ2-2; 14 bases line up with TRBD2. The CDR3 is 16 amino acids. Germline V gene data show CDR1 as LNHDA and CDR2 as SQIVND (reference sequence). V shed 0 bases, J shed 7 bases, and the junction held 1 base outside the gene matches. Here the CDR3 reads CASSIEGTSGSGELFF. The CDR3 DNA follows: TGTGCCAGTAGTATAGAAGGGACTAGCGGGAGCGGGGAGCTGTTTTTT.

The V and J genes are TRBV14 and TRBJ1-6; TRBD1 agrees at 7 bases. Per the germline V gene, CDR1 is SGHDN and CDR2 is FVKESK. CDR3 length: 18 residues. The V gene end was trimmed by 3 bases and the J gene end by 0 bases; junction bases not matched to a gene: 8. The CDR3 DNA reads TGTGCCAGCAGCCAGGGACAGCTATCAGGCTCCTATAATTCACCCCTCCACTTT. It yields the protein CASSQGQLSGSYNSPLHF.

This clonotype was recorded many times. The CDR3 reads CASSVGHSTGVQETQYF. The DNA for the CDR3 is TGTGCCAGCAGCGTAGGCCACAGTACAGGGGTTCAAGAGACCCAGTACTTC. This chain uses TRBV9 with TRBJ2-5; 7 bases fit TRBD1. This CDR3 is 17 amino acids long. From germline, CDR1 is SGDLS and CDR2 YYNGEE. Trimming at V came to 0 bases and at J to 2 bases, leaving 10 bases not matched to a gene.

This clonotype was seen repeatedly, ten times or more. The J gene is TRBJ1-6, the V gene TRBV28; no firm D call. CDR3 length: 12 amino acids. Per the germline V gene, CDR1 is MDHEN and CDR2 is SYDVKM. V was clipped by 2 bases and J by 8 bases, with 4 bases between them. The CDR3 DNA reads TGTGCCAGCAGTTTACGGGATTCACCCCTCCACTTT. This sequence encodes CASSLRDSPLHF.

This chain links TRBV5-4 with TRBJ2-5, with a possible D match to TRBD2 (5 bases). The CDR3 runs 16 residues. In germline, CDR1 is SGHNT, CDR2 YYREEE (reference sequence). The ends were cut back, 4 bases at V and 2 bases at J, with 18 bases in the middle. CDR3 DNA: TGTGCCAGCAGCCCCAAGGTCCTCGGGGTTCAAGAGACCCAGTACTTC. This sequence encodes CASSPKVLGVQETQYF. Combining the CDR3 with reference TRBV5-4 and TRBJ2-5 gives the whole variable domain ETGVTQSPTHLIKTRGQQVTLRCSSQSGHNTVSWYQQALGQGPQFIFQYYREEENGRGNFPPRFSGLQFPNYSSELNVNALELDDSALYLCASSPKVLGVQETQYFGPGTRLLVL.

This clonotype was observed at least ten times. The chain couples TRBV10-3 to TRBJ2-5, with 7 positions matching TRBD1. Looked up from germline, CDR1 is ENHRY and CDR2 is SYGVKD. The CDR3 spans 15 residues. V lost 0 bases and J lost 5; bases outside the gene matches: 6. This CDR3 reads CAISESKGAGETQYF. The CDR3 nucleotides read TGTGCCATCAGTGAGTCGAAGGGGGCCGGTGAGACCCAGTACTTC.

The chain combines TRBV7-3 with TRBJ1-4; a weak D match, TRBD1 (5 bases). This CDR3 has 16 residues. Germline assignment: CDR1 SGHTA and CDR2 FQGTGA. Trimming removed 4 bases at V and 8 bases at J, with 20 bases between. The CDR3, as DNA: TGTGCCAGCAGCTCCGGGGACGCGAGGGTGTGGGAAAAACTGTTTTTT. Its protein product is CASSSGDARVWEKLFF.

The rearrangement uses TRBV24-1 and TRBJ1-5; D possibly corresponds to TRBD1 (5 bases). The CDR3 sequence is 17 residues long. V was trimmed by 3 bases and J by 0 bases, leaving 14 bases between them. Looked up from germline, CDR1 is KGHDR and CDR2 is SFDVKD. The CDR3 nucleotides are TGTGCCACCAGTGATGTTGCAGGGAGCGATAGCAATCAGCCCCAGCATTTT. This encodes CATSDVAGSDSNQPQHF.

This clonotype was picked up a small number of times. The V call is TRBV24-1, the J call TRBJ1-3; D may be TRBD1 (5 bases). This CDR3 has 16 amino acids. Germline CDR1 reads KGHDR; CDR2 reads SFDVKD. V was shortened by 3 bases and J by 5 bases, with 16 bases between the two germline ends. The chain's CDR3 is CATSDGDEGTRNTIYF. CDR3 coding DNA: TGTGCCACCAGTGATGGGGACGAGGGGACGCGAAACACCATATATTTT.

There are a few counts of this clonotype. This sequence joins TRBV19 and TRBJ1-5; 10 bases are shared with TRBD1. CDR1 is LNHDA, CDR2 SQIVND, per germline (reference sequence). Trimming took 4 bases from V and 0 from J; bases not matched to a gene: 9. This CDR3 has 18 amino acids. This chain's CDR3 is CASSTLGQGDYSNQPQHF. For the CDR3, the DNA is TGTGCCAGTAGTACCCTTGGACAGGGGGATTATAGCAATCAGCCCCAGCATTTT.

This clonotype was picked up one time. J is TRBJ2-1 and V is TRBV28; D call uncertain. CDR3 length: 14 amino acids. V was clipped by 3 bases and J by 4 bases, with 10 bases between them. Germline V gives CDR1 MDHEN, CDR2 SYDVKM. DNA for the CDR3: TGTGCCAGCAGTTTCCCGGAAGAGTACAATGAGCAGTTCTTC. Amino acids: CASSFPEEYNEQFF.

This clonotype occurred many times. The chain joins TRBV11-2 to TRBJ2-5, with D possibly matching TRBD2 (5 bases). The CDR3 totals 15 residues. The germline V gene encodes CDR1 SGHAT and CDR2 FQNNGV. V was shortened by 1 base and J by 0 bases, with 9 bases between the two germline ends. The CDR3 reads CASSLGRLNQETQYF. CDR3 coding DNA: TGTGCCAGCAGCTTAGGCCGACTAAACCAAGAGACCCAGTACTTC.

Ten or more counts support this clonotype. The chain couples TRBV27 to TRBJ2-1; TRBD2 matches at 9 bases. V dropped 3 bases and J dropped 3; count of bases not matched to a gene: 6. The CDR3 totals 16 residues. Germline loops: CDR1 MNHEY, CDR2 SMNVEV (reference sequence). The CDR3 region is CASSFYLAGLYNEQFF. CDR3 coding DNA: TGTGCCAGCAGTTTTTACCTAGCGGGACTCTACAATGAGCAGTTCTTC.

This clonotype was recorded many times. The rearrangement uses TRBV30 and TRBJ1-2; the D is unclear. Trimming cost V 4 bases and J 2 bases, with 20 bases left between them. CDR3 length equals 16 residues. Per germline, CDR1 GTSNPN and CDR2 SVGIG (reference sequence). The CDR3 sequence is CAWNEDLGKPNYGYTF. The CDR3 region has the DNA TGTGCCTGGAACGAGGACCTCGGGAAGCCCAACTATGGCTACACCTTC.